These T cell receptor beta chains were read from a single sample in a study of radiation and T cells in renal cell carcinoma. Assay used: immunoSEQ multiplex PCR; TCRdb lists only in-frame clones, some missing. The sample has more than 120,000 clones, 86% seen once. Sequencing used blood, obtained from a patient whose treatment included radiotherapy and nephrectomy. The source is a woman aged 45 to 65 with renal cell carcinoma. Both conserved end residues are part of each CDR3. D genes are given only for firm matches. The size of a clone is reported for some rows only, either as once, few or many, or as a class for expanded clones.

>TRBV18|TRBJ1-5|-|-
TGTGCCAGCTCACGAGGATTAAGGGGCAATCAGCCCCAGCATTTT
CASSRGLRGNQPQHF
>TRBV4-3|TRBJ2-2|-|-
TGCGCCAGCAGCCAAGAAAGGTCCGGATTTGGGGAGCTGTTTTTT
CASSQERSGFGELFF
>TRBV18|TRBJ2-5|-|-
TGTGCCAGCTCACCACCGTACGGGACCCAAGAGACCCAGTACTTC
CASSPPYGTQETQYF
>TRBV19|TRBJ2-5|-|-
TGTGCCAGCAGTGCGTCGGGTGAGACCCAGTACTTC
CASSASGETQYF
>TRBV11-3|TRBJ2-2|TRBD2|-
TGTGCCAGCAGCCCCTCGGGACTAGTCGTCGGGGAGCTGTTTTTT
CASSPSGLVVGELFF
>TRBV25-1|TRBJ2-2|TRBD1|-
TGTGCCAGCAGTGTAGCAGGGGGCTCCGGGGAGCTGTTTTTT
CASSVAGGSGELFF
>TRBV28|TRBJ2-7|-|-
TGTGCCAGCAGTTTAACCCAGGGCGTAGGGAACGAGCAGTACTTC
CASSLTQGVGNEQYF
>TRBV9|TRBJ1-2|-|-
TGTGCCAGCAGCGTAACCGGGACGGATGGCTACACCTTC
CASSVTGTDGYTF
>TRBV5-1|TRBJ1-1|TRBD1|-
TGCGCCAGCAGACAAGACGTAGACAGGGGCGGTGGAGCTTTCTTT
CASRQDVDRGGGAFF
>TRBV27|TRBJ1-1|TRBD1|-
TGTGCCAGCAGTTCCCATAGGACAGGGAACACTGAAGCTTTCTTT
CASSSHRTGNTEAFF
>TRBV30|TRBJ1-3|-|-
TGTGCCTGGGGCTACGGGGGCACAGGAAACACCATATATTTT
CAWGYGGTGNTIYF
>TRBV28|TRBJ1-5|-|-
TGTGCCAGCAGTTGGGTAGGGGAGGATCAGCCCCAGCATTTT
CASSWVGEDQPQHF
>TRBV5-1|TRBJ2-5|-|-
TGCGCCAGCAGCTTGTCTGGTAGCCAAGAGACCCAGTACTTC
CASSLSGSQETQYF
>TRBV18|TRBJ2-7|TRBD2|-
TGTGCCAGCTCACCACAAGGACTAGCGGGAGGGCGGGAGCAGTACTTC
CASSPQGLAGGREQYF
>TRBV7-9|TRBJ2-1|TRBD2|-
TGTGCCAGCAGCTTTAGCGGGGCCCCCTACAATGAGCAGTTCTTC
CASSFSGAPYNEQFF
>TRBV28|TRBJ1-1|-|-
TGTGCCAGCAGTTTATACAGACAGTCCACTGAAGCTTTCTTT
CASSLYRQSTEAFF
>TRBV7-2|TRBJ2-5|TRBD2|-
TGTGCCAGCAGCGCGACTAGCGGGGGCGGGACCCAGTACTTC
CASSATSGGGTQYF
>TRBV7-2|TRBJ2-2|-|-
TGTGCCAGCAGCTCTAGCAACACCGGGGAGCTGTTTTTT
CASSSSNTGELFF
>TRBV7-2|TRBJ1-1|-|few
TGTGCCAGCAGCTTAGACCGAAACACTGAAGCTTTCTTT
CASSLDRNTEAFF
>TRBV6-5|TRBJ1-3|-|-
TGTGCCAGCAGTTTTCTCACTGGAAACACCATATATTTT
CASSFLTGNTIYF
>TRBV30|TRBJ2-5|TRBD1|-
TGTGCCTGGACGGACAGGGGGCAAGAGACCCAGTACTTC
CAWTDRGQETQYF
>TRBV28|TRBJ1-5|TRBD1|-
TGTGCCAGCACCCCAGACGGACAGGGAGATCAGCCCCAGCATTTT
CASTPDGQGDQPQHF
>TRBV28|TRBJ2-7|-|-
TGTGCCACCATTACCCGGGACACCTACGAGCAGTACTTC
CATITRDTYEQYF
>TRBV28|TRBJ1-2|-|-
TGTGCCAGCAGCAACACCGGGCCTATGGGATCTTATGGCTACACCTTC
CASSNTGPMGSYGYTF
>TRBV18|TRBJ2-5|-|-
TGTGCCAGCTCACCGGGCGGGGTAGAGGAGACCCAGTACTTC
CASSPGGVEETQYF
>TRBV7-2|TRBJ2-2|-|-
TGTGCCAGCAGCTTAGGTTTAGGGAGGCCCGGGGAGCTGTTTTTT
CASSLGLGRPGELFF
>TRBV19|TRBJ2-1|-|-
TGTGCCAGTTCGGGGTTAGCCTACAATGAGCAGTTCTTC
CASSGLAYNEQFF
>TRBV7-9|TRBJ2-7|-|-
TGTGCCAGCAGCTCTCCGGGAACCTACGAGCAGTACTTC
CASSSPGTYEQYF
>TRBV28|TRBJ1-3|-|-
TGTGCCAGCAGTCCGCCCGGAGGAACCCACTCTGGAAACACCATATATTTT
CASSPPGGTHSGNTIYF